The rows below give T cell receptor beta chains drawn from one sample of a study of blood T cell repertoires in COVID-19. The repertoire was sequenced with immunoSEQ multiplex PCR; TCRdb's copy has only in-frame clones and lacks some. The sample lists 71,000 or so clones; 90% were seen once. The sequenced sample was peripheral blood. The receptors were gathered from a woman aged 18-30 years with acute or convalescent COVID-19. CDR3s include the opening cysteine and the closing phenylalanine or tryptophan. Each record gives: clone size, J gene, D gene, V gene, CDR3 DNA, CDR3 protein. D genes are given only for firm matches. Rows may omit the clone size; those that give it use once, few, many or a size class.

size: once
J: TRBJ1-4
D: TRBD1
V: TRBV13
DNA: TGTGCCAGCAGCTTACGGACAGGCGGAAATGAAAAACTGTTTTTT
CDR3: CASSLRTGGNEKLFF

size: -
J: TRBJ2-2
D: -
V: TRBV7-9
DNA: TGTGCCAGCAGCCCGATACCCAGTCCCAACACCGGGGAGCTGTTTTTT
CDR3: CASSPIPSPNTGELFF

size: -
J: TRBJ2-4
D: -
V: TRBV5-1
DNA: TGCGCCAGCAGCTTGAATCTAGGGGAAAACATTCAGTACTTC
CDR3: CASSLNLGENIQYF

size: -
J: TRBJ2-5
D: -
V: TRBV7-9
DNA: TGTGCCAGCAGCTTAGAGGGGCTAGTCAGGGAGACCCAGTACTTC
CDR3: CASSLEGLVRETQYF

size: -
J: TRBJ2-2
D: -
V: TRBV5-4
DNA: TGTGCCAGCAGCGACCAGGGTAATAGGCAAACCGGGGAGCTGTTTTTT
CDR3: CASSDQGNRQTGELFF

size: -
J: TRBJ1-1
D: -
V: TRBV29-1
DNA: TGCAGCGTTGGGGGGGGCCGCTTT
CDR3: CSVGGGRF

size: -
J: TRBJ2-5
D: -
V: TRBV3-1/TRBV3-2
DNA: TGTGCCAGCAGCCAAGGGGTTGGGGGGCAAGAGACCCAGTACTTC
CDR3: CASSQGVGGQETQYF

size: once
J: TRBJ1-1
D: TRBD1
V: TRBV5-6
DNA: TGTGCCAGCAGCTTGGGACAGGGGGCCACTGAAGCTTTCTTT
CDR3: CASSLGQGATEAFF

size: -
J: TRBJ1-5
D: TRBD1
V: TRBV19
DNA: TGTGCCAGTAGTGCAAACCGAGGACAGGGCGTCGTTCAGCCCCAGCATTTT
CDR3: CASSANRGQGVVQPQHF

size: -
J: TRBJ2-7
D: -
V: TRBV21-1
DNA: TGTGCCAGCAGCCCTGACGCAGGATCCTACGAGCAGTACTTC
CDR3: CASSPDAGSYEQYF

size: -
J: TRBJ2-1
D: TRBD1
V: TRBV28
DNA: TGTGCCAGCAGTGACAGGGAGCCGTTCTTC
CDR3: CASSDREPFF

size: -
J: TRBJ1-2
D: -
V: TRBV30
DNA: TGTGCCTGGAGTGTAGTGCACGGGGGACCTGCTAACTATGGCTACACCTTC
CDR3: CAWSVVHGGPANYGYTF

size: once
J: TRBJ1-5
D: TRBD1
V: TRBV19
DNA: TGTGCCAGCGGATCGGGACAGGGCGGCAATCAGCCCCAGCATTTT
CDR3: CASGSGQGGNQPQHF

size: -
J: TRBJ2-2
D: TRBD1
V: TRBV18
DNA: TGTGCCAGCTCACCTTCGGGACAGGGGTACACCGGGGAGCTGTTTTTT
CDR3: CASSPSGQGYTGELFF

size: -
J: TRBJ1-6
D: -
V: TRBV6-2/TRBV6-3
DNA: TGTGCCAGCAGTTACTCGGGAGGCCGGGCAGGGAATTCACCCCTCCACTTT
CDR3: CASSYSGGRAGNSPLHF

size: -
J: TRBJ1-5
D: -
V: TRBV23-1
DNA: TGCGCCAGCAGTCAATCCAGGACAGCCAAGATTGACATTGGCAATCAGCCCCAGCATTTT
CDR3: CASSQSRTAKIDIGNQPQHF

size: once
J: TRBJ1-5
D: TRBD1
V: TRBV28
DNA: TGTGCCAGTTCCCAAGGCGGGACAGTACCCAATCAGCCCCAGCATTTT
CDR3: CASSQGGTVPNQPQHF

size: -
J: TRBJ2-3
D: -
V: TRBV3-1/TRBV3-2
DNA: TGTGCCAGCAGCCAAGATTCGGAGTTATGGGTTACGCAGTATTTT
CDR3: CASSQDSELWVTQYF

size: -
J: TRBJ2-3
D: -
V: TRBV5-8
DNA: TGTGCCAGCAGCTTGGCAGGAGGGGCCGCAGATACGCAGTATTTT
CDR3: CASSLAGGAADTQYF

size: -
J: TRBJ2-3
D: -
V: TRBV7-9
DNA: TGTGCCAGCAGCTTTTCTAGCGCCGAGTGGAGGTTGGATACGCAGTATTTT
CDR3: CASSFSSAEWRLDTQYF

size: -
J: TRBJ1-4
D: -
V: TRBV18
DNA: TGTGCCAGCTCTCGGACGGGATATAATGAAAAACTGTTTTTT
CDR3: CASSRTGYNEKLFF

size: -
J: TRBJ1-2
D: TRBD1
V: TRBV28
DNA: TGTGCCAGCAGTCCGACAGGGCCTAACTATGGCTACACCTTC
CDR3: CASSPTGPNYGYTF

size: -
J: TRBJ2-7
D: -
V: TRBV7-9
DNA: TGTGCCAGCAGCGCGACTAGAGACGGCGAGCAGTACTTC
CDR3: CASSATRDGEQYF

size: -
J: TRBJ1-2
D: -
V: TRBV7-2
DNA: TGTGCCAGCAGCAACCCAGGGTTGTTCTTCTACACCTTC
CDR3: CASSNPGLFFYTF